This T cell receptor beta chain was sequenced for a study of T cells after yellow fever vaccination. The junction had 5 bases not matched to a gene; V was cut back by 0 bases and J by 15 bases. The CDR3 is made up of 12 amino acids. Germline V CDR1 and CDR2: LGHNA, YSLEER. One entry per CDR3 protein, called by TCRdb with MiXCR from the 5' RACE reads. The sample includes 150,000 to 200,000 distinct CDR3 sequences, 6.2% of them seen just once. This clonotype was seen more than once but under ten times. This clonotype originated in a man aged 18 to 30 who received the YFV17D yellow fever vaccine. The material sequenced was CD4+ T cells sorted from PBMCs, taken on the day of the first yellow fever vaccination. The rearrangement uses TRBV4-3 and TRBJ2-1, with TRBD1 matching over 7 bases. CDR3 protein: CASSQEQGRRFF. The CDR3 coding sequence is TGCGCCAGCAGCCAAGAACAGGGGAGAAGGTTCTTC.